What follows are 25 T cell receptor beta chains derived from one specimen sequenced in a study of OX40 agonist ivuxolimab in advanced cancers. Measured with immunoSEQ multiplex PCR; TCRdb has only the in-frame clones, and not every one. The table has 35,000 to 50,000 clones, around 85% seen once. The material was CD4+ or CD8+ T cells sorted from blood, obtained in a trial of the OX40 agonist ivuxolimab. The receptors derive from an adult with an advanced solid tumor such as melanoma, head and neck, liver or kidney cancer.

This clone showed up just once. The chain recombines TRBV4-1 with TRBJ2-4; D might be TRBD1 (6 bases). V shed 3 bases and J shed 2 bases, with 11 bases lying between them. Per germline, CDR1 MGHRA and CDR2 YSYEKL. The CDR3 has 15 amino acids. The chain's CDR3 is CASSQNRVPKNIQYF. CDR3 DNA sequence: TGCGCCAGCAGCCAGAACAGGGTTCCCAAAAACATTCAGTACTTC.

This clone was found once. The rearrangement joins TRBV18 to TRBJ2-3, with unresolved D. Trimming stripped 3 bases from V and 6 bases from J, with 4 bases between. The CDR3 loop spans 11 amino acids. Germline V lookup: CDR1 KGHSH, CDR2 LQKENI. DNA of the CDR3: TGTGCCAGCTCACCTGAGGATACGCAGTATTTT. Translated: CASSPEDTQYF.

The rearrangement uses TRBV30 and TRBJ2-4; D call uncertain. With the DNA end fitting TRBJ2-7 better, the J assignment may be wrong. CDR1 and CDR2 (germline): GTSNPN, SVGIG (reference sequence). The CDR3 is 11 residues long. This CDR3 reads CAWENGYEQYF. CDR3 sequence (DNA): TGTGCCTGGGAAAACGGGTACGAGCAGTACTTC.

The chain uses TRBV5-4 and TRBJ2-7; 9 nucleotides align to TRBD2. The germline CDR1 and CDR2 sequences are SGHNT and YYREEE (reference sequence). The V gene end was trimmed by 2 bases and the J gene end by 6 bases; junction bases not matched to a gene: 9. The CDR3 runs 15 residues. This CDR3 is CASSLGVGREGEQYF. CDR3 in DNA: TGTGCCAGCAGCTTAGGAGTAGGGCGGGAGGGCGAGCAGTACTTC.

The rearrangement links TRBV19 to TRBJ2-5, with 8 bases aligning to TRBD1. The J call is doubtful: the DNA matches TRBJ2-7 better. The CDR3 spans 13 residues. Germline V CDR1 and CDR2: LNHDA, SQIVND (reference sequence). This chain's CDR3 is CASRLTGAYEQYF. The CDR3 DNA is TGTGCCAGTAGGCTGACAGGGGCCTACGAGCAGTACTTC.

The J gene is TRBJ2-3, the V gene TRBV9; D may be TRBD2 (6 bases). The CDR3 extends over 15 amino acids. V dropped 0 bases and J dropped 6 bases, with 14 bases sitting between them. Germline CDR1 and CDR2: SGDLS and YYNGEE. In DNA form, the CDR3 reads TGTGCCAGCAGCGTAGCAACCCCGGGGAGGGATACGCAGTATTTT. This translates into CASSVATPGRDTQYF.

In this sample, this clone turned up a few times. V is TRBV18 and J is TRBJ2-7; D is perhaps TRBD1 (5 bases). CDR1 KGHSH and CDR2 LQKENI come from the germline V gene. The CDR3 is 14 amino acids. V lost 4 bases and J 1 base, leaving 11 bases between the germline ends. Here the CDR3 DNA reads TGTGCCAGCTCACGACAGACAGTGTCCTACGAGCAGTACTTC. Encoded protein: CASSRQTVSYEQYF.

This clone was counted ten times or more. The chain employs TRBV11-1 and TRBJ2-1; no definite D call. Germline V gives CDR1 SGHAT, CDR2 FQDESV (reference sequence). The CDR3 sequence is 13 residues long. V was clipped by 1 base and J by 5 bases, with 6 bases between them. The CDR3 loop reads CASSLEVNNEQFF. The CDR3 bases are TGTGCCAGCAGCTTAGAAGTCAACAATGAGCAGTTCTTC.

The J gene is TRBJ2-2, the V gene TRBV18, with D hard to call. The V and J ends lost 4 bases and 6 bases respectively, with 6 bases between them. The CDR3 length is 12 residues. Germline-derived CDR1 and CDR2 are KGHSH and LQKENI. For the CDR3, the DNA is TGTGCCAGCTCACAGGGTTCCGGGGAGCTGTTTTTT. It codes for CASSQGSGELFF.

The genes are TRBV4-2 and TRBJ2-3; possibly TRBD1 or TRBD2 for D (5 bases each). The germline V and J ends were trimmed by 6 bases and 5 bases, with 21 bases remaining between them. CDR3 length: 16 amino acids. CDR1 LGHNA and CDR2 YNFKEQ come from the germline V gene. For the CDR3, the DNA is TGTGCCAGCAGTACCTTCTGGGGGAGTGATGGAGATACGCAGTATTTT. Amino acid sequence: CASSTFWGSDGDTQYF.

This chain joins TRBV6-5 and TRBJ1-6; D gene ambiguous. The CDR3 is 12 amino acids. Trimming took off 8 bases at V and 9 bases at J, with 11 bases between the two ends. Germline CDR1 reads MNHEY; CDR2 reads SVGAGI. Written as DNA, the CDR3 is TGTGCCAGCCGGTCCCGGACTTCACCCCTCCACTTT. It encodes CASRSRTSPLHF.

The genes are TRBV5-5 and TRBJ2-7; D gene ambiguous. The germline gives CDR1 SGHKS, CDR2 YYEKEE (reference sequence). V was pared by 6 bases and J by 2 bases, with 18 bases between. CDR3 length equals 15 residues. CDR3 bases: TGTGCCAGCACCCCCCGGTGGGCGGTAACCTACGAGCAGTACTTC. Its translation: CASTPRWAVTYEQYF.

V and J are TRBV2 and TRBJ2-3; 11 bases are shared with TRBD2. The V gene's germline CDR1 is SNHLY and CDR2 FYNNEI. The CDR3 contains 16 residues. Trimming removed 6 bases from V and 4 bases from J; junction bases left unmatched: 9. CDR3 DNA: TGTGCCAGCAGGCCCCTAGCGGGGGGACTCGCAGATACGCAGTATTTT. It encodes CASRPLAGGLADTQYF.

The V gene is TRBV19, the J gene TRBJ2-7; 8 nucleotides agree with TRBD1. CDR3 length: 17 amino acids. Germline V lookup: CDR1 LNHDA, CDR2 SQIVND (reference sequence). The V gene end was trimmed by 5 bases and the J gene end by 3 bases; junction bases not matched to a gene: 15. In DNA, the CDR3 is TGTGCCAGTAGTGCAGACAGGGGAGTTACAGGTCTCTACGAGCAGTACTTC. Translation: CASSADRGVTGLYEQYF.

This chain links TRBV5-6 with TRBJ1-1; no firm D call. This CDR3 is built from 14 residues. V lost 6 bases and J lost 0, with 12 bases in between. The germline gives CDR1 SGHDT, CDR2 YYEEEE. The CDR3 protein is CASKFRALNTEAFF. CDR3 nucleotides: TGTGCCAGCAAGTTTCGGGCGTTGAACACTGAAGCTTTCTTT.

This chain links TRBV5-1 with TRBJ2-1, with 10 nucleotides matching TRBD2. The CDR3 loop spans 15 amino acids. The germline gives CDR1 SGHRS, CDR2 YFSETQ. The V segment lost 3 bases and the J segment 8 bases; nucleotides outside the gene matches: 8. CDR3 coding DNA: TGCGCCAGCAGCTCTAGCGGGAGAACGTTAGATGAGCAGTTCTTC. Translation gives CASSSSGRTLDEQFF.

V is TRBV7-2 and J is TRBJ2-5; tentatively, D is TRBD2 (6 bases). This CDR3 has 13 amino acids. V lost 5 bases and J 5 bases, leaving 12 bases between the germline ends. Germline V lookup: CDR1 SGHTA, CDR2 FQGNSA. CDR3 nucleotide sequence: TGTGCCAGCAGCATCAGGAGGGAGGAGACCCAGTACTTC. Its protein product is CASSIRREETQYF.

V is TRBV6-6 and J is TRBJ1-1; a possible D gene is TRBD1 (5 bases). V was clipped by 2 bases and J by 8 bases, with 6 bases between them. Germline CDR1 MNHNY, CDR2 SVGAGI (reference sequence). The CDR3 length is 11 residues. The CDR3 spells CASSYRGEAFF. CDR3 DNA sequence: TGTGCCAGCAGTTACCGGGGGGAAGCTTTCTTT.

The chain couples TRBV5-1 to TRBJ2-3; D uncertain. V lost 0 bases, J lost 1 base, and 3 bases lay in between. Germline CDR1 SGHRS, CDR2 YFSETQ. This CDR3 is built from 13 residues. CDR3 protein: CASSLGGTDTQYF. CDR3 bases: TGCGCCAGCAGCTTGGGGGGCACAGATACGCAGTATTTT.

CDR3 region: CASSISPGKGSNQPQHF. The CDR3 coding sequence is TGTGCCAGTAGTATTAGCCCGGGCAAGGGGAGCAATCAGCCCCAGCATTTT. The V call is TRBV19, the J call TRBJ1-5, with D perhaps TRBD1 (5 bases). Looked up from germline, CDR1 is LNHDA and CDR2 is SQIVND (reference sequence). The CDR3 is made up of 17 amino acids. Trimming removed 3 bases at V and 1 base at J, with 16 bases between. The full variable domain, its missing parts supplied by reference TRBV19 and TRBJ1-5, is DGGITQSPKYLFRKEGQNVTLSCEQNLNHDAMYWYRQDPGQGLRLIYYSQIVNDFQKGDIAEGYSVSREKKESFPLTVTSAQKNPTAFYLCASSISPGKGSNQPQHFGDGTRLSIL.

The chain employs TRBV7-9 and TRBJ2-5, with 7 positions matching TRBD1. CDR1 is SEHNR and CDR2 is FQNEAQ in the germline V gene (reference sequence). The CDR3 totals 14 residues. Unmatched junction bases numbered 7, after V lost 5 bases and J lost 4 bases. Here the CDR3 reads CASSPGTVGETQYF. As DNA, the CDR3 is TGTGCCAGCAGCCCAGGGACAGTAGGAGAGACCCAGTACTTC. The full variable domain, its missing parts supplied by reference TRBV7-9 and TRBJ2-5, is DTGVSQNPRHKITKRGQNVTFRCDPISEHNRLYWYRQTLGQGPEFLTYFQNEAQLEKSRLLSDRFSAERPKGSFSTLEIQRTEQGDSAMYLCASSPGTVGETQYFGPGTRLLVL.

V and J are TRBV28 and TRBJ2-7, with 10 bases lining up with TRBD1. Germline CDR1 and CDR2: MDHEN and SYDVKM. This CDR3 has 14 amino acids. The V and J ends lost 7 bases and 5 bases, in that order; junction bases with no gene match: 8. The CDR3 here is CASNIAGTGDEQYF. CDR3 nucleotides: TGTGCCAGCAATATAGCCGGGACAGGGGACGAGCAGTACTTC. Variable domain in full (rest from reference TRBV28 and TRBJ2-7): DVKVTQSSRYLVKRTGEKVFLECVQDMDHENMFWYRQDPGLGLRLIYFSYDVKMKEKGDIPEGYSVSREKKERFSLILESASTNQTSMYLCASNIAGTGDEQYFGPGTRLTVT.

The J gene is TRBJ1-2, the V gene TRBV7-3, with a weak D call TRBD1 (5 bases). Germline CDR1 is SGHTA and CDR2 is FQGTGA. The CDR3 runs to 15 residues. Trimming removed 5 bases from V and 4 bases from J, with 17 bases in between. CDR3: CASSTSGGGGYGYTF. CDR3 bases: TGTGCCAGCAGCACCTCGGGCGGGGGTGGCTATGGCTACACCTTC.

The chain links TRBV5-1 to TRBJ1-4; D remains ambiguous. Trimming cost V 5 bases and J 9 bases, with 11 bases left between them. There are 12 residues in the CDR3. Germline V CDR1 and CDR2: SGHRS, YFSETQ. CDR3 DNA: TGCGCCAGCAGTATGGACCGGCAAAAACTGTTTTTT. Amino acid sequence: CASSMDRQKLFF.

This rearrangement joins TRBV11-3 to TRBJ2-7; D ambiguous. Germline loops: CDR1 SGHNT, CDR2 YENEEA. The CDR3 loop spans 13 amino acids. V lost 4 bases, J lost 3 bases, and 10 bases lay in between. The CDR3 nucleotides are TGTGCCAGCAGCTACATCGCAGGCTACGAGCAGTACTTC. It is translated as CASSYIAGYEQYF.